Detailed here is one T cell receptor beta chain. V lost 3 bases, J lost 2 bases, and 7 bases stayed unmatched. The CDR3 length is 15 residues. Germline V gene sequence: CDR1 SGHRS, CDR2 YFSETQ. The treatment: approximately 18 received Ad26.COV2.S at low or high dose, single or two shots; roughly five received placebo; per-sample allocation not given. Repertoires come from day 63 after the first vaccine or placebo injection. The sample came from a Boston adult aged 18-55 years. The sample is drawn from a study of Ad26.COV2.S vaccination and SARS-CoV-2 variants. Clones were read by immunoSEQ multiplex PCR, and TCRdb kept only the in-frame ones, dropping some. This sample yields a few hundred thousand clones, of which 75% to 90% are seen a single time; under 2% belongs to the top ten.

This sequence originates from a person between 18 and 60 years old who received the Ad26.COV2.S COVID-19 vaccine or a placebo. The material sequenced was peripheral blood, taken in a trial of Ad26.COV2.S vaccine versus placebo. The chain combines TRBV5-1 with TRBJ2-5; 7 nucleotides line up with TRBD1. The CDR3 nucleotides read TGCGCCAGCAGCTCCTACCGACAGGGACAAGAGACCCAGTACTTC. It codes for CASSSYRQGQETQYF.